The 13 T cell receptor beta chains listed next were all sequenced from one sample in a study of regulatory T cells in long-lasting Graves disease. Time point described: persistent/refractory GD, antithyroid drugs over 5 years with positive TRAb. Extracted PBMC RNA gave rise to the TCR library. For TCR beta, libraries came from iRepertoire HTBI primers and Arm-PCR of CDR3 regions. MiXCR, applied by TCRdb to the multiplex PCR reads, yields one record per CDR3 protein. Of about 660,000 distinct CDR3 sequences in the sample, 25% to 35% were seen once. The sequencing here drew on peripheral blood mononuclear cells (PBMCs), taken when the disease was refractory, from a patient treated with antithyroid drugs. These receptor sequences come from a female donor with Graves disease.

The chain links TRBV20-1 to TRBJ2-2; no definite D call. The length of the CDR3 is 16 residues. V was trimmed by 0 bases and J by 3 bases, leaving 14 bases between them. Germline assignment: CDR1 DFQATT and CDR2 SNEGSKA (reference sequence). The CDR3 coding sequence is TGCAGTGCTAGAGATGGTGGGTCCTATGACACCGGGGAGCTGTTTTTT. It codes for CSARDGGSYDTGELFF.

This clonotype was recorded only once. A read error may be the cause here, since a much bigger clone is one base away. This chain uses TRBV12-5 with TRBJ2-7; tentatively, D is TRBD2 (6 bases). Germline assignment: CDR1 LGHNT and CDR2 FRNRAP. This CDR3 is built from 14 residues. Trimming pared 7 bases from V and 2 bases from J, leaving 15 bases between. The CDR3 DNA reads as TGTGCTAGTGATCCCCGGGAGCACCCCTACGAGCAGTACTTC. This codes for CASDPREHPYEQYF.

This clonotype came up a few times. This chain connects TRBV29-1 to TRBJ1-1; D call uncertain. The CDR3 runs to 13 residues. Germline lookup yields CDR1 SQVTM and CDR2 ANQGSEA. V shed 6 bases and J shed 2 bases, with 13 bases lying between them. The CDR3: CSVDRVTNTEAFF. The CDR3 DNA sequence: TGCAGCGTCGACCGGGTTACTAACACTGAAGCTTTCTTT.

In this sample, this clonotype turned up a few times. The chain carries TRBV19 and TRBJ2-5; D ambiguous. Trimming removed 0 bases from V and 5 bases from J, with 4 bases in between. The CDR3 spans 12 residues. Germline CDR1 LNHDA, CDR2 SQIVND (reference sequence). In DNA form, the CDR3 reads TGTGCCAGTAGTATAGACGGGGAGACCCAGTACTTC. It translates to CASSIDGETQYF.

At least ten counts were recorded for this clonotype. The chain is built from TRBV2 and TRBJ1-5; D gene uncertain. Germline V CDR1 and CDR2: SNHLY, FYNNEI. The CDR3 is 13 residues long. Trimming stripped 6 bases from V and 10 bases from J, with 16 bases between. The CDR3 region has the DNA TGTGCCAGCAGCGAGACACGCTCAGGACCCCAGCATTTT. It yields the protein CASSETRSGPQHF.

This sequence joins TRBV5-1 and TRBJ2-2, with a tentative D call TRBD2 (6 bases). The germline CDR1 and CDR2 sequences are SGHRS and YFSETQ. The CDR3 extends over 15 amino acids. V lost 4 bases to trimming and J lost 0 bases, with 10 bases between them. CDR3 sequence (DNA): TGCGCCAGCAGCAGTCGCGGGGCGAACACCGGGGAGCTGTTTTTT. Translating gives CASSSRGANTGELFF.

There are a few counts of this clonotype. The gene calls are TRBV7-9 and TRBJ1-6; 12 bases are a match to TRBD1. The germline gives CDR1 SEHNR, CDR2 FQNEAQ (reference sequence). V trimming: 1 base; J trimming: 10 bases; junction bases outside the gene matches: 5. This CDR3 is built from 16 residues. CDR3: CASSLGGTGGMSPLHF. In DNA form, the CDR3 reads TGTGCCAGCAGCTTAGGGGGGACAGGGGGCATGTCACCCCTCCACTTT.

This clonotype was detected only a few times. V and J are TRBV7-2 and TRBJ2-5; 12 nucleotides agree with TRBD2. Germline V gene sequence: CDR1 SGHTA, CDR2 FQGNSA. Germline trimming cut 5 bases from V and 7 bases from J; bases unmatched to any gene: 11. The CDR3 is 16 amino acids. The chain's CDR3 is CASSTRLAGVSGTQYF. Here the CDR3 DNA reads TGTGCCAGCAGCACCAGACTAGCGGGAGTCTCAGGGACCCAGTACTTC.

This clonotype showed up many times. This chain joins TRBV12-3 or TRBV12-4 and TRBJ1-1, with D perhaps TRBD1 (6 bases). Trimming took 4 bases from V and 4 from J, leaving 7 bases between them. This CDR3 contains 12 residues. The CDR3 DNA is TGTGCCAGCAGTTGGACAGTCACTGAAGCTTTCTTT. Encoded protein: CASSWTVTEAFF.

This clonotype has more than one count but fewer than ten. V and J are TRBV4-1 and TRBJ1-1; a possible D gene is TRBD1 (5 bases). The V gene lost 0 bases and the J gene lost 1 base, with 6 bases spanning the gap. In germline, CDR1 is MGHRA, CDR2 YSYEKL. This CDR3 is 14 amino acids long. Here the CDR3 DNA reads TGCGCCAGCAGCCAAGATCAGGGGAACACTGAAGCTTTCTTT. Translating gives CASSQDQGNTEAFF.

With regard to this clonotype: The junction shows a germline mismatch at one end, possibly a read error. V gene TRBV5-1 combines with J gene TRBJ1-4; D is uncertain. CDR3 length equals 15 residues. CDR1 is SGHRS and CDR2 is YFSETQ in the germline V gene. In nucleotides, the CDR3 is TGTGCCAGCAGCTTGCTGGACCCATCGGGGGAAAAACTGTTTTTT. Translation gives CASSLLDPSGEKLFF.

This clonotype was picked up many times. The chain joins TRBV6-1 to TRBJ1-1; TRBD1 matches 8 bases. The CDR3 spans 16 residues. CDR1 and CDR2 (germline): MNHNS, SASEGT. V shed 6 bases, J shed 1 base, and the junction held 10 bases outside the gene matches. The CDR3 region has the DNA TGTGCCAGCAGGGACAGGGCGACGCGGGCGAACACTGAAGCTTTCTTT. Its protein is CASRDRATRANTEAFF.

This clonotype has a handful of counts. The rearrangement uses TRBV2 and TRBJ2-1; tentatively, D is TRBD1 (6 bases). V lost 4 bases, J lost 13 bases, and 17 bases lay in between. This CDR3 region has 13 residues. Germline assignment: CDR1 SNHLY and CDR2 FYNNEI. The CDR3 sequence is CASSGDTRLNQFF. In DNA, the CDR3 is TGTGCCAGCAGTGGGGACACTAGGTTAAATCAGTTCTTC.